This section outlines one T cell receptor (beta chain) sequence together with its context. The sample originates from a study of PD-L1 blockade in urothelial cancer. At the level of the study: Blood samples had a median of approximately 140,000 T cells, approximately 83,000 unique TCRs, and clonality approximately 0.08.

Time point noted: peripheral blood 6 weeks after treatment start. TCRdb keeps only in-frame clones here, not all; method: immunoSEQ multiplex PCR. The data contain tens of thousands of clones, about 89% of them singletons. This CDR3 spans 16 amino acids. Germline values: CDR1 SGHTS, CDR2 YDEGEE. V was shortened by 0 bases and J by 6 bases, with 16 bases between the two germline ends. Sequenced here: PBMCs, sampled around atezolizumab (anti-PD-L1) treatment. This chain links TRBV5-8 with TRBJ1-5, with a tentative D call TRBD1 (5 bases). The sequence came from a man between 65 and 85 years old with urothelial cancer. In nucleotides, the CDR3 is TGTGCCAGCAGCTTGGTAATCGGGGGGGACGGTCAGCCCCAGCATTTT. The encoded protein is CASSLVIGGDGQPQHF.